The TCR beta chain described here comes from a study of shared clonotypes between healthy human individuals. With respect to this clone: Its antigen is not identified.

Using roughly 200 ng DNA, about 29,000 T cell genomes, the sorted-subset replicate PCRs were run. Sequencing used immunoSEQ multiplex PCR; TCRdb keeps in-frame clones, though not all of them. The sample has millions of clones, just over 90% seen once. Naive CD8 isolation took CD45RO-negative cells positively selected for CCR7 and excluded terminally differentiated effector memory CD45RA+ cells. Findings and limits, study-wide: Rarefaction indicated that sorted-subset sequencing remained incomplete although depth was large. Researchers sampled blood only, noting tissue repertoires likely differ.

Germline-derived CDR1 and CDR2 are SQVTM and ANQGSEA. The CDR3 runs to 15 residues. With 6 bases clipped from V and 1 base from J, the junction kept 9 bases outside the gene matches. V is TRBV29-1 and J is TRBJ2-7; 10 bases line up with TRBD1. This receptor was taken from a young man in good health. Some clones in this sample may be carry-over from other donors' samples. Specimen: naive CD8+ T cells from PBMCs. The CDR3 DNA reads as TGCAGCGTGACCGAGGGACAGGGGTTTTCCTACGAGCAGTACTTC. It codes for CSVTEGQGFSYEQYF.